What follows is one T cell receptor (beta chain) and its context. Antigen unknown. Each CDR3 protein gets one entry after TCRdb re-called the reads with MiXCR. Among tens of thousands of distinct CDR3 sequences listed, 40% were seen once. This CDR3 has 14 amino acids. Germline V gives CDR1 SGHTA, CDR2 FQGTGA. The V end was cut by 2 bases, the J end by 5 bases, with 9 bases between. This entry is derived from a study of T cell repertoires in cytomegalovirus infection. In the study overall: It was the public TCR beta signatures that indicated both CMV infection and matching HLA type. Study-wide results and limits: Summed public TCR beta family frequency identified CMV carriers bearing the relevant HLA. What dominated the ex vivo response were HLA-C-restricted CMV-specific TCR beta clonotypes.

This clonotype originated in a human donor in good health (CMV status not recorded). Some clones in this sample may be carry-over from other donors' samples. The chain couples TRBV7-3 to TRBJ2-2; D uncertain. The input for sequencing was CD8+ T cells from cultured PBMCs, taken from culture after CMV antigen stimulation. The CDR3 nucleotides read TGTGCCAGCAGCTTAGGGCAGAAGACCGGGGAGCTGTTTTTT. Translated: CASSLGQKTGELFF.